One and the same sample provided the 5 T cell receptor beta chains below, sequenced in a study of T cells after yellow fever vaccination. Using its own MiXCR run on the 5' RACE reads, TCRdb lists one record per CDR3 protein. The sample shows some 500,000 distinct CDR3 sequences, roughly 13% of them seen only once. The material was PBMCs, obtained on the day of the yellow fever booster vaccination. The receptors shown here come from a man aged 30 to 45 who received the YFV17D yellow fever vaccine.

The CDR3 DNA sequence: TGTGCCAGTAGTATTCGGCGGACGGCCTACGAGCAGTACTTC. This encodes CASSIRRTAYEQYF. The chain has TRBV19 and TRBJ2-7; D is uncertain. This CDR3 spans 14 amino acids. The germline V gene has CDR1 LNHDA and CDR2 SQIVND (reference sequence). V dropped 3 bases and J dropped 2 bases, with 11 bases sitting between them. Combining the CDR3 with reference TRBV19 and TRBJ2-7 gives the whole variable domain DGGITQSPKYLFRKEGQNVTLSCEQNLNHDAMYWYRQDPGQGLRLIYYSQIVNDFQKGDIAEGYSVSREKKESFPLTVTSAQKNPTAFYLCASSIRRTAYEQYFGPGTRLTVT.

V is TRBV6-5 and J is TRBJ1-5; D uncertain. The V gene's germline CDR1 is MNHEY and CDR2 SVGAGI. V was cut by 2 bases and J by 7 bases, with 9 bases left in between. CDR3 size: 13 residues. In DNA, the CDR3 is TGTGCCAGCAGTTACCAGGAAGGACAGCCCCAGCATTTT. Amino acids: CASSYQEGQPQHF.

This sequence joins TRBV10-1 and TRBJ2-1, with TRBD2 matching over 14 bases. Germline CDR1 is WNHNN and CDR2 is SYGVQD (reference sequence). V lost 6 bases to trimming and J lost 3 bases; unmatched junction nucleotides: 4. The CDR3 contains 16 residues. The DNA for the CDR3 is TGCGCCAGCAGACCCGGACTAGCGGGAGGCTACAATGAGCAGTTCTTC. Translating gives CASRPGLAGGYNEQFF.

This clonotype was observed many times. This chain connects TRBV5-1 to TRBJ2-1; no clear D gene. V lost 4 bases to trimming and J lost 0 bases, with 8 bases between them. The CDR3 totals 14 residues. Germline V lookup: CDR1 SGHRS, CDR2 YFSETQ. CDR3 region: CASSVANSYNEQFF. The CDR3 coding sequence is TGCGCCAGCAGCGTTGCGAACTCCTACAATGAGCAGTTCTTC. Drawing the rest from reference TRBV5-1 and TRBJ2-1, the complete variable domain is KAGVTQTPRYLIKTRGQQVTLSCSPISGHRSVSWYQQTPGQGLQFLFEYFSETQRNKGNFPGRFSGRQFSNSRSEMNVSTLELGDSALYLCASSVANSYNEQFFGPGTRLTVL.

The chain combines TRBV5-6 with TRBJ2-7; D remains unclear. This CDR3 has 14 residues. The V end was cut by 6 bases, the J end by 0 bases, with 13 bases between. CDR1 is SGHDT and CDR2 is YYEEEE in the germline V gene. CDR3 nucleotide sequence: TGTGCCAGCAAATTGGCAGGCCCCTCCTACGAGCAGTACTTC. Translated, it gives CASKLAGPSYEQYF.